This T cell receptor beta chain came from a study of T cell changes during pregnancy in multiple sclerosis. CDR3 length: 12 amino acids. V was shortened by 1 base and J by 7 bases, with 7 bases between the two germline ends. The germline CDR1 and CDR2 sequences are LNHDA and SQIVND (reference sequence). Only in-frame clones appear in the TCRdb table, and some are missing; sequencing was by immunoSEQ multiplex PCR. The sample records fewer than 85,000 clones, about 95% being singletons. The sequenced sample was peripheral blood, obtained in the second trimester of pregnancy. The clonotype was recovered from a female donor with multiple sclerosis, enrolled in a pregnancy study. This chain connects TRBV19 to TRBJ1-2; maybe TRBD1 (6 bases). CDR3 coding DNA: TGTGCCAGTAGTATAGGGGGGCTTGGCTACACCTTC. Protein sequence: CASSIGGLGYTF.